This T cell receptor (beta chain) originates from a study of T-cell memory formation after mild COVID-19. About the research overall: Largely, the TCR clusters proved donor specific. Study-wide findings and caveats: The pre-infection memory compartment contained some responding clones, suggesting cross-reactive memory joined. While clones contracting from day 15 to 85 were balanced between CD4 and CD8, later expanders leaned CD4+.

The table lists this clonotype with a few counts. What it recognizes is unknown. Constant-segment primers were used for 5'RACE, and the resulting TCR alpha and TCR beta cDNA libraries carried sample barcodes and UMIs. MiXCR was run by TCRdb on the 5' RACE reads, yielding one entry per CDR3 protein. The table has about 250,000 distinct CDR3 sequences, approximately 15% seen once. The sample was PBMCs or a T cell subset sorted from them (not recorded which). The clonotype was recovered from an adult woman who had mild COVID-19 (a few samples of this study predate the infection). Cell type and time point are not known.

The CDR3 spells CSAREAGLAYNEQFF. The DNA of the CDR3 is TGCAGTGCTAGAGAGGCAGGCCTAGCCTACAATGAGCAGTTCTTC. The chain combines TRBV20-1 with TRBJ2-1; D is ambiguous. The CDR3 length is 15 residues. The V and J ends lost 0 bases and 2 bases respectively, with 11 bases between them. In germline, CDR1 is DFQATT, CDR2 SNEGSKA (reference sequence).